One and the same sample provided the 22 T cell receptor beta chains below, sequenced in a study of T cells in Graves' hyperthyroidism and ophthalmopathy. Amplification yielded TCR beta CDR3 regions, with RNA transcripts as the source. The HTBI primer set served for first-round RT-PCR of the TCR CDR3. TCRdb re-called the multiplex PCR reads with MiXCR, one entry per CDR3 protein. Among approximately 510,000 distinct CDR3 sequences listed, less than 25% were seen once. The sequencing sample was made of blood. All receptors come from a man between 18 and 35 years old with Graves' hyperthyroidism.

This clonotype was picked up many times. V gene TRBV11-3 combines with J gene TRBJ1-1; 8 bases are a match to TRBD1. The V and J ends lost 3 bases and 4 bases, in that order; junction bases with no gene match: 7. The CDR3 extends over 15 amino acids. Germline loops: CDR1 SGHNT, CDR2 YENEEA. CDR3 nucleotide sequence: TGTGCCAGCAGCTTCTTCGGACAGGGTGTCACTGAAGCTTTCTTT. It specifies CASSFFGQGVTEAFF. Filled out from reference TRBV11-3 and TRBJ1-1, the complete variable domain reads EAGVVQSPRYKIIEKKQPVAFWCNPISGHNTLYWYLQNLGQGPELLIRYENEEAVDDSQLPKDRFSAERLKGVDSTLKIQPAELGDSAVYLCASSFFGQGVTEAFFGQGTRLTVV.

Ten or more counts support this clonotype. J is TRBJ2-7 and V is TRBV6-1; no definite D call. CDR1 and CDR2 (germline): MNHNS, SASEGT. The ends were cut back, 3 bases at V and 4 bases at J, with 1 base in the middle. The CDR3 runs to 10 residues. The CDR3 loop reads CASSEYEQYF. In nucleotides, the CDR3 is TGTGCCAGCAGTGAGTACGAGCAGTACTTC.

This clonotype was counted ten times or more. V is TRBV2 and J is TRBJ2-7; no clear D gene. The CDR3 runs to 12 residues. Trimming cost V 8 bases and J 3 bases, with 11 bases left between them. Looked up from germline, CDR1 is SNHLY and CDR2 is FYNNEI. CDR3 in amino acids: CASGQGNYEQYF. The CDR3 nucleotides are TGTGCCAGCGGTCAAGGGAACTACGAGCAGTACTTC.

This clonotype was found many times. The chain uses TRBV29-1 and TRBJ2-5, with TRBD1 identical over 7 bases. The V segment lost 0 bases and the J segment 5 bases; nucleotides outside the gene matches: 12. CDR3 length equals 16 residues. From germline, CDR1 is SQVTM and CDR2 ANQGSEA. CDR3 region: CSVEDGGDRVRETQYF. As DNA, the CDR3 is TGCAGCGTTGAAGATGGGGGCGACAGGGTGAGGGAGACCCAGTACTTC. The full variable domain, its missing parts supplied by reference TRBV29-1 and TRBJ2-5, is SAVISQKPSRDICQRGTSLTIQCQVDSQVTMMFWYRQQPGQSLTLIATANQGSEATYESGFVIDKFPISRPNLTFSTLTVSNMSPEDSSIYLCSVEDGGDRVRETQYFGPGTRLLVL.

This clonotype was recorded many times. The rearrangement uses TRBV29-1 and TRBJ1-2; a weak D match, TRBD1 (5 bases). Trimming removed 4 bases at V and 6 bases at J, with 9 bases between. The CDR3 is 11 residues long. CDR1 SQVTM and CDR2 ANQGSEA come from the germline V gene. The CDR3 DNA reads TGCAGCGTTGCCGGGGGTAATGGCTACACCTTC. Its translation: CSVAGGNGYTF. The complete variable domain, with remaining parts taken from reference TRBV29-1 and TRBJ1-2, reads SAVISQKPSRDICQRGTSLTIQCQVDSQVTMMFWYRQQPGQSLTLIATANQGSEATYESGFVIDKFPISRPNLTFSTLTVSNMSPEDSSIYLCSVAGGNGYTFGSGTRLTVV.

This clonotype was seen repeatedly, ten times or more. This rearrangement joins TRBV12-3 or TRBV12-4 to TRBJ2-2; weak D call: TRBD2 (6 bases). The CDR3 has 15 amino acids. V lost 6 bases to trimming and J lost 5 bases, with 16 bases between them. The CDR3, as DNA: TGTGCCAGCAGAACCGGGACGGGGGAAACCGGGGAGCTGTTTTTT. This encodes CASRTGTGETGELFF.

In this sample, this clonotype turned up many times. The chain uses TRBV27 and TRBJ2-7; no clear D gene. V lost 3 bases to trimming and J lost 0 bases, with 6 bases between them. This CDR3 is 13 amino acids long. The germline gives CDR1 MNHEY, CDR2 SMNVEV (reference sequence). CDR3 region: CASSLFPSYEQYF. The CDR3 region has the DNA TGTGCCAGCAGTTTGTTTCCCTCCTACGAGCAGTACTTC.

This clonotype was counted at least ten times. V gene TRBV6-1 combines with J gene TRBJ2-7, with D possibly called TRBD1 or TRBD2 (5 bases each). The CDR3 is made up of 16 amino acids. V lost 5 bases to trimming and J lost 2 bases, with 19 bases between them. Germline V gene lookup returns CDR1 MNHNS and CDR2 SASEGT. Here the CDR3 DNA reads TGTGCCAGCAGTCCCCTGGGGGTGGGCCGAACCTACGAGCAGTACTTC. Protein: CASSPLGVGRTYEQYF.

At least ten counts were recorded for this clonotype. This chain uses TRBV19 with TRBJ2-7; the match to TRBD1 covers 9 bases. Germline V gene sequence: CDR1 LNHDA, CDR2 SQIVND (reference sequence). CDR3 length: 11 residues. Losses at the gene ends were 10 bases for V and 3 bases for J; bases not matched to a gene: 1. For the CDR3, the DNA is TGTGCCACGGGACAGGGCTACGAGCAGTACTTC. As protein: CATGQGYEQYF. Full variable domain (missing parts from reference TRBV19 and TRBJ2-7): DGGITQSPKYLFRKEGQNVTLSCEQNLNHDAMYWYRQDPGQGLRLIYYSQIVNDFQKGDIAEGYSVSREKKESFPLTVTSAQKNPTAFYLCATGQGYEQYFGPGTRLTVT.

This clonotype was picked up many times. V and J are TRBV19 and TRBJ1-2, with 7 positions matching TRBD1. CDR1 and CDR2 (germline): LNHDA, SQIVND (reference sequence). This CDR3 has 12 amino acids. The ends lost 4 bases at V and 11 bases at J; junction bases unmatched: 7. CDR3 sequence: CASSTGQAEYTF. The CDR3, as DNA: TGTGCCAGTAGTACCGGACAGGCTGAGTACACCTTC.

This clonotype came up many times. This chain links TRBV27 with TRBJ2-2, with D perhaps matching TRBD2 (5 bases). V gave up 3 bases and J gave up 4 bases, with 12 bases separating them. Germline loops: CDR1 MNHEY, CDR2 SMNVEV (reference sequence). The CDR3 has 15 residues. CDR3 loop: CASSFLVAGTGELFF. CDR3 nucleotide sequence: TGTGCCAGCAGTTTCCTAGTGGCGGGCACCGGGGAGCTGTTTTTT.

This clonotype was picked up many times. The V and J genes are TRBV29-1 and TRBJ1-1; D uncertain. V was trimmed by 3 bases and J by 6 bases, leaving 11 bases between them. This CDR3 has 12 amino acids. CDR1 is SQVTM, CDR2 ANQGSEA, per germline. The CDR3 region is CSVDRVSAEAFF. The CDR3 DNA is TGCAGCGTTGATAGGGTTAGCGCTGAAGCTTTCTTT.

This clonotype was counted once. V usage is TRBV5-1 and J usage is TRBJ2-6; D is perhaps TRBD2 (5 bases). The germline V gene encodes CDR1 SGHRS and CDR2 YFSETQ. The germline V and J ends were trimmed by 5 bases and 0 bases, with 15 bases remaining between them. This CDR3 is 17 amino acids long. CDR3 coding DNA: TGCGCCAGCAGACCGTGGGAGTCCGACTCTGGGGCCAACGTCCTGACTTTC. This gives the protein CASRPWESDSGANVLTF.

V is TRBV2 and J is TRBJ2-5, with a tentative D call TRBD2 (6 bases). V was trimmed by 6 bases and J by 7 bases, leaving 15 bases between them. Germline CDR1 SNHLY, CDR2 FYNNEI. CDR3 length: 13 amino acids. The CDR3 here is CASSRGTSGTQYF. CDR3 DNA sequence: TGTGCCAGCAGCCGCGGGACTTCAGGGACCCAGTACTTC.

This chain joins TRBV27 and TRBJ2-2, with 7 nucleotides matching TRBD1. CDR3 length equals 17 residues. CDR1 MNHEY and CDR2 SMNVEV come from the germline V gene (reference sequence). After removal of 5 bases from V and 2 bases from J, the junction contained 11 bases not matched to a gene. The CDR3 spells CASSHKSGGANTGELFF. CDR3 DNA sequence: TGTGCCAGCAGTCACAAATCAGGGGGAGCCAACACCGGGGAGCTGTTTTTT.

This clonotype was recorded many times. This sequence joins TRBV10-3 and TRBJ1-1; 7 nucleotides match TRBD1. V shed 10 bases, J shed 0 bases, and the junction held 8 bases outside the gene matches. This CDR3 has 14 amino acids. Germline assignment: CDR1 ENHRY and CDR2 SYGVKD. The CDR3 bases are TGTGCCACCGGGACAGAATGGGTGAACACTGAAGCTTTCTTT. This codes for CATGTEWVNTEAFF.

Comments on this clonotype: This may stem from a read error, because a much larger clone lies one nucleotide away. The V call is TRBV28, the J call TRBJ2-4; D may be TRBD2 (6 bases). From germline, CDR1 is MDHEN and CDR2 SYDVKM. CDR3 length equals 15 residues. This CDR3 reads CTSRTSRGAKNIQYF. In DNA form, the CDR3 reads TGTACCAGCAGGACTTCCCGGGGGGCCAAAAACATTCAGTACTTC.

This clonotype was detected ten times or more. The V gene is TRBV29-1, the J gene TRBJ1-1; maybe TRBD1 (5 bases). The CDR3 contains 13 residues. CDR1 is SQVTM, CDR2 ANQGSEA, per germline. V lost 6 bases to trimming and J lost 4 bases, with 15 bases between them. The CDR3 here is CSVPGGSGTEAFF. DNA for the CDR3: TGCAGCGTCCCGGGGGGTTCGGGCACTGAAGCTTTCTTT.

In this sample, this clonotype turned up a few times. V usage is TRBV20-1 and J usage is TRBJ1-5; no definite D call. This CDR3 has 13 residues. The germline CDR1 and CDR2 sequences are DFQATT and SNEGSKA (reference sequence). Trimming stripped 6 bases from V and 0 bases from J, with 9 bases between. CDR3 bases: TGCAGTGCGCAAAAGAGTAGCAATCAGCCCCAGCATTTT. Its translation is CSAQKSSNQPQHF.

The V and J genes are TRBV24-1 and TRBJ2-5; 7 bases align to TRBD1. The junction had 8 bases not matched to a gene; V was cut back by 3 bases and J by 2 bases. The CDR3 has 16 amino acids. Germline V gene lookup returns CDR1 KGHDR and CDR2 SFDVKD. The CDR3 DNA follows: TGTGCCACCAGTGATGGGGACAGACCTGCACAAGAGACCCAGTACTTC. This translates into CATSDGDRPAQETQYF.

This clonotype was found many times. The rearrangement links TRBV24-1 to TRBJ2-6; D may be TRBD1 (6 bases). The CDR3 is 19 residues long. V lost 1 base and J 1 base, leaving 16 bases between the germline ends. Germline V gene lookup returns CDR1 KGHDR and CDR2 SFDVKD. CDR3 nucleotide sequence: TGTGCCACCAGTGATTTTGGGTTGTCAGGGGTTTCTGGGGCCAACGTCCTGACTTTC. Amino acids: CATSDFGLSGVSGANVLTF.

This clonotype showed up many times. The V gene is TRBV28, the J gene TRBJ1-2; D is uncertain. The germline V and J ends were trimmed by 5 bases and 8 bases, with 15 bases remaining between them. The germline gives CDR1 MDHEN, CDR2 SYDVKM. The CDR3 covers 13 residues. CDR3: CASSPPGRMGYTF. CDR3 DNA: TGTGCCAGCAGTCCTCCGGGTCGCATGGGCTACACCTTC.